This T cell receptor beta chain stems from a study of blood T cell repertoires in COVID-19. V gave up 5 bases and J gave up 1 base, with 10 bases separating them. Germline V gives CDR1 KGHDR, CDR2 SFDVKD. CDR3 length: 14 residues. Here immunoSEQ multiplex PCR was the method, and the copy in TCRdb shows in-frame clones only, minus some. The table records 350,000 or so clones, 88% of them present only once. The clonotype comes from a woman younger than 45 who had been exposed to COVID-19. Input material: PBMCs or T cells enriched from blood (not recorded which). This chain links TRBV24-1 with TRBJ1-1; D not certain. The CDR3 DNA follows: TGTGCCACCAGTGCCCACGGTCCGAACACTGAAGCTTTCTTT. It encodes CATSAHGPNTEAFF.